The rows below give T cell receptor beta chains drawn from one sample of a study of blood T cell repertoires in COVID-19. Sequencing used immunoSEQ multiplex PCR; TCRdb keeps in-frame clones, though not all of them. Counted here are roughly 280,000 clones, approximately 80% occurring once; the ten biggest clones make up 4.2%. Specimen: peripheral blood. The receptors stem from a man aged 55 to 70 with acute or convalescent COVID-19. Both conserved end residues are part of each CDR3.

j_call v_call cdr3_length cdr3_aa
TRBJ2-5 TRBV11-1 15 CASSLVIGGQETQYF
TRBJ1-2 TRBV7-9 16 CASSLAGTKSDYGYTF
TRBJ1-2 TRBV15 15 CATSRDRGQEGGYTF
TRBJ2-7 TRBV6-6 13 CATGQGATYEQYF
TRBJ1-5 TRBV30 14 CAWSAGGGNQPQHF
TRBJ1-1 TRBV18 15 CASSLGQGWNTEAFF
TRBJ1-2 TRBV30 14 CAWSVLGLTYGYTF
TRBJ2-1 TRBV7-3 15 CASRDAGTGNNEQFF
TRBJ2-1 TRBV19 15 CASSPLRGSYNEQFF
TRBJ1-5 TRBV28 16 CASSLWAGGDVQPQHF
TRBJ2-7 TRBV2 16 CASSVPQGILGGEQYF
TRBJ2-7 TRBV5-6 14 CASSWRGRGLEQYF
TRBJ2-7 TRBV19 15 CASSSPSSFFYEQYF
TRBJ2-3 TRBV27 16 CASSLWGGRLVDTQYF
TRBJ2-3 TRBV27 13 CATHLASTDTQYF
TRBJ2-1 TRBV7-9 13 CASSFAGVHEQFF
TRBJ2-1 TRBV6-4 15 CASSDFAGGSNEQFF
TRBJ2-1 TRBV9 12 CASSVADNEQFF
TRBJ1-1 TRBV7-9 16 CASSLWYTAPPTEAFF
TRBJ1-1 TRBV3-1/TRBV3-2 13 CASRGLGGTEAFF
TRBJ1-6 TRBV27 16 CASSTPTGTYNSPLHF
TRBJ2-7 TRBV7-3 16 CASSLGPGQGSYEQYF
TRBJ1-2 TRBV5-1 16 CASSPTRTGVPHGYTF
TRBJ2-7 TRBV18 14 CASSVGTRTYEQYF
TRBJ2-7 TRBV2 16 CASSVGQGSVSYEQYF
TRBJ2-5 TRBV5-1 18 CASRASGRVMSPQETQYF
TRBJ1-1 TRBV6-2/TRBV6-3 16 CASSYEPGQGITEAFF
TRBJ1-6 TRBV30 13 CAWSSRYNSPLHF
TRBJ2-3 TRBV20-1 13 CSASSSGEDTQYF
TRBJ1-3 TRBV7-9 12 CASSLGTGTDYF
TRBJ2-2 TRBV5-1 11 CASSFGGRLFF
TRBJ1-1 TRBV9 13 CASSVRTGTGAFF
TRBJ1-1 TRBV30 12 CAWTLPGQEAFF
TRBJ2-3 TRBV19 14 CASSTSGGPDTQYF
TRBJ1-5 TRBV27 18 CASSLSTGVPRCNQPQHF
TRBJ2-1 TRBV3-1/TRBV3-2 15 CASRAGTGHYNEQFF
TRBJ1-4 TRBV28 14 CASSFGDRAEKLFF
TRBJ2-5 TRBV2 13 CASKVQGWETQYF
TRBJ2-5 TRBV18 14 CASSRTGVQETQYF
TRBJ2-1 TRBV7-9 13 CASSFGHYNEQFF
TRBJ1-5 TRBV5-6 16 CASSLQGHPLNQPQHF
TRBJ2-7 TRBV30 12 CAWTFTGYEQYF
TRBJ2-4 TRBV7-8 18 CASSLSTGWELAKNIQYF